This TCR beta chain was sequenced for a study of cytomegalovirus exposure and HLA in healthy donors. Trimming shortened V by 4 bases and J by 7 bases, and 17 bases separated the two germline ends. Germline assignment: CDR1 SGHTA and CDR2 FQGNSA. There are 15 residues in the CDR3. Both 60 Vbeta primers and 13 Jbeta primers went into the PCR. TCRdb's copy holds only in-frame clones and misses some; the assay was immunoSEQ multiplex PCR. The table includes just under 70,000 clones, 80% to 90% detected once. This clone occurred a few times. Its cognate antigen is unknown. Findings and caveats of the study: Clonal expansion, a later analysis showed, was greater in HLA-associated TCR beta chains than in equally common others. Some V segments, TRBV6-2 and TRBV6-3 among them, were indistinguishable and were therefore excluded.

Sample: PBMCs. This sequence originates from a human donor in good health. The chain combines TRBV7-2 with TRBJ2-1; the D gene is possibly TRBD1 (6 bases). In DNA form, the CDR3 reads TGTGCCAGCAGCTCGCCGGGACATAAGGGGAATGAGCAGTTCTTC. Translation gives CASSSPGHKGNEQFF.